The clone carrying this T cell receptor (beta chain) has a handful of counts. The antigen is unknown. The CDR3 is 12 residues long. Germline CDR1 reads SNHLY; CDR2 reads FYNNEI. Trimming stripped 7 bases from V and 4 bases from J, with 7 bases between. In TCRdb, the 5' RACE reads were re-called with MiXCR into one record per CDR3 protein. The table lists more than 350,000 distinct CDR3 sequences, roughly 10% of them singletons, with 8.5% to 10% in the top ten. This record belongs to a study of identical twins. Study outcomes and limitations: When twins shared out-of-frame alpha sequences, those sequences had excess low generation probability. Recombination models fit unrelated individuals' TCR alpha sharing but underestimated twins'. Fewer insertions marked abundant cord blood beta clonotypes; young adult naive trended weakly, memory not at all.

The receptor comes from a woman aged 45-60 years in good health. Sequenced sample: naive T cells sorted from blood. The chain employs TRBV2 and TRBJ2-2; D gene uncertain. CDR3 nucleotides: TGTGCCAGCAAACAGTCCACCGGGGAGCTGTTTTTT. Encoded protein: CASKQSTGELFF.